Following are 5 T cell receptor beta chains from one sample sequenced in a study of beta chain features in type 1 diabetes. Every bit of the isolated RNA underwent reverse transcription, so sequencing read expressed TCRB transcripts. Clones were sequenced by immunoSEQ multiplex PCR, and TCRdb holds only the in-frame ones, with some missing. The sample comprises around 340,000 clones, around 20% of which are singletons, and 0.044% rests with the top ten. Sequences were obtained from naive CD4+ T cells from blood. The receptors here all came from a young woman in good health.

This clone was counted between two and nine times. The chain employs TRBV7-9 and TRBJ1-1; possible D gene TRBD1, 5 bases. Germline V gives CDR1 SEHNR, CDR2 FQNEAQ (reference sequence). The CDR3 is made up of 15 amino acids. Trimming stripped 5 bases from V and 4 bases from J, with 17 bases between. The DNA of the CDR3 is TGTGCCAGCAGCCCCCATAGGGGCGGGAGCACTGAAGCTTTCTTT. This translates into CASSPHRGGSTEAFF.

The CDR3 region is CASSLGAVRLSSGDTQYF. CDR3 bases: TGCGCCAGCAGCTTGGGGGCCGTTAGGCTCTCGTCCGGAGATACGCAGTATTTT. The rearrangement uses TRBV5-1 and TRBJ2-3; D is uncertain. The germline V gene has CDR1 SGHRS and CDR2 YFSETQ. The length of the CDR3 is 18 residues. V was trimmed by 0 bases and J by 5 bases, leaving 22 bases between them.

This clone was picked up many times. The chain has TRBV29-1 and TRBJ1-2; unclear D gene. The CDR3 length is 11 residues. Germline assignment: CDR1 SQVTM and CDR2 ANQGSEA. V was pared by 2 bases and J by 4 bases, with 5 bases between. The CDR3 is CSVESFYGYTF. DNA for the CDR3: TGCAGCGTTGAAAGCTTCTATGGCTACACCTTC.

This clone was observed a few times. V is TRBV5-4 and J is TRBJ2-1; 13 nucleotides align to TRBD2. The V segment lost 4 bases and the J segment 7 bases; nucleotides outside the gene matches: 8. Germline V gives CDR1 SGHNT, CDR2 YYREEE (reference sequence). This CDR3 comprises 16 residues. Here the CDR3 reads CASSPPLAGGHNEQFF. For the CDR3, the DNA is TGTGCCAGCAGCCCTCCACTAGCGGGGGGGCATAATGAGCAGTTCTTC.

The chain is built from TRBV5-1 and TRBJ1-5; D unclear. The CDR3 covers 14 residues. Germline CDR1 reads SGHRS; CDR2 reads YFSETQ. The V end lost 2 bases, the J end lost 4 bases, and 10 bases lay between the germline ends. Here the CDR3 DNA reads TGCGCCAGCAGCTTTTCCGGGGAGAATCAGCCCCAGCATTTT. Its translation: CASSFSGENQPQHF.